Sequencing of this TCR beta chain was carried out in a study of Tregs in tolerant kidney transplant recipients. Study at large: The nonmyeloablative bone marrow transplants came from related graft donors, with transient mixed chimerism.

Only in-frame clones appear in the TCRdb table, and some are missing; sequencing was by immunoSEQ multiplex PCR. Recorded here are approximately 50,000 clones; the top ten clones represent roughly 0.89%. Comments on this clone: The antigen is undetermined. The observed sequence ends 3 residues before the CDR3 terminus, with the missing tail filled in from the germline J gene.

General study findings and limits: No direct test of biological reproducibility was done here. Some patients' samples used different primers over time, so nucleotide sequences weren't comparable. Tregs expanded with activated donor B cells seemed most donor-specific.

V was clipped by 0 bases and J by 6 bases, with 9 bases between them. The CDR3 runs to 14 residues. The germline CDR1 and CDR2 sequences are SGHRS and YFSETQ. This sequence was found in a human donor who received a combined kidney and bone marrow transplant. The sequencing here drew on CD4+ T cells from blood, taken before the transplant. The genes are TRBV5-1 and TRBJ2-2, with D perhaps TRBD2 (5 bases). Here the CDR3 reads CASSLGAAAGELFF. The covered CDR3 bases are TGCGCCAGCAGCTTGGGGGCAGCGGCCGGGGAG.